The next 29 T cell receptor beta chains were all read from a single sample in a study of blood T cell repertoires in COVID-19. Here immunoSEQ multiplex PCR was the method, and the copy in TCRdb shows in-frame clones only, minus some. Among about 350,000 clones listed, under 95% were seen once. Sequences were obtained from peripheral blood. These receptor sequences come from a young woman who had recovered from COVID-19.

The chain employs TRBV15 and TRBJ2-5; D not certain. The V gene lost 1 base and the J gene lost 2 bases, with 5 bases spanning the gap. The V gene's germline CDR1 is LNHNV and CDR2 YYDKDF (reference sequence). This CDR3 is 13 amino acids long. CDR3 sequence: CATSRGRQETQYF. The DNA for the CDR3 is TGTGCCACCAGCAGAGGCAGACAAGAGACCCAGTACTTC.

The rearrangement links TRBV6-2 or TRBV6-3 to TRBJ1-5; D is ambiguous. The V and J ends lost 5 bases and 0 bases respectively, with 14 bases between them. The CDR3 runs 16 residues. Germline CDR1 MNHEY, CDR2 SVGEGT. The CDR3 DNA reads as TGTGCCAGCAGTGTACTGCCCGTTAATAGCAATCAGCCCCAGCATTTT. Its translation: CASSVLPVNSNQPQHF.

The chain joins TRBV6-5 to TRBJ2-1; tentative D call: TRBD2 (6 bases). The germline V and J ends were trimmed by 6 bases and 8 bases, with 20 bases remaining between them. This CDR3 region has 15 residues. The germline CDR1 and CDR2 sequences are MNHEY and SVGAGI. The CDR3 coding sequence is TGTGCCAGCAGCCATCCTAGCGTGGTCCCCCATGAGCAGTTCTTC. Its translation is CASSHPSVVPHEQFF.

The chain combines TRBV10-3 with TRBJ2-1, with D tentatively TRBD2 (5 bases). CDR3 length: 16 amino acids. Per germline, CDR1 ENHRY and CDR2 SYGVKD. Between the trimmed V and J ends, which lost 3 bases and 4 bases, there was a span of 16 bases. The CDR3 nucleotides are TGTGCCATCAGTGACCAAAAAGCGGCGAAGTACAATGAGCAGTTCTTC. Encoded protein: CAISDQKAAKYNEQFF.

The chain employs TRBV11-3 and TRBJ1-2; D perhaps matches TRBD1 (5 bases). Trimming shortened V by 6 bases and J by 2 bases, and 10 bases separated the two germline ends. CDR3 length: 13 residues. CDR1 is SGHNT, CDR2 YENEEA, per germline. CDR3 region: CASSQGDNYGYTF. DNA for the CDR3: TGTGCCAGCAGTCAGGGTGACAACTATGGCTACACCTTC. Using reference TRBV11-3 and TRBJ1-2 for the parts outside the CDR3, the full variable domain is EAGVVQSPRYKIIEKKQPVAFWCNPISGHNTLYWYLQNLGQGPELLIRYENEEAVDDSQLPKDRFSAERLKGVDSTLKIQPAELGDSAVYLCASSQGDNYGYTFGSGTRLTVV.

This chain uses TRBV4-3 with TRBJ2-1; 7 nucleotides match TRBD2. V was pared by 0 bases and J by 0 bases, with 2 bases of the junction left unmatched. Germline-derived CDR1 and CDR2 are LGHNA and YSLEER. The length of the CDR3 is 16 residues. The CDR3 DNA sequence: TGCGCCAGCAGCCAAGAGTCGGGAGGCTCCTACAATGAGCAGTTCTTC. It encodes CASSQESGGSYNEQFF.

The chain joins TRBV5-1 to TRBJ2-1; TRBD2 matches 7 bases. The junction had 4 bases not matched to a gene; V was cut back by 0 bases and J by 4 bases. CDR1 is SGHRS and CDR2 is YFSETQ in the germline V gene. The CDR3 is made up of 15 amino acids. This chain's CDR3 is CASSLVRESYNEQFF. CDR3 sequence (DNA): TGCGCCAGCAGCTTGGTGCGGGAGTCGTACAATGAGCAGTTCTTC. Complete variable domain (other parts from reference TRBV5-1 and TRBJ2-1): KAGVTQTPRYLIKTRGQQVTLSCSPISGHRSVSWYQQTPGQGLQFLFEYFSETQRNKGNFPGRFSGRQFSNSRSEMNVSTLELGDSALYLCASSLVRESYNEQFFGPGTRLTVL.

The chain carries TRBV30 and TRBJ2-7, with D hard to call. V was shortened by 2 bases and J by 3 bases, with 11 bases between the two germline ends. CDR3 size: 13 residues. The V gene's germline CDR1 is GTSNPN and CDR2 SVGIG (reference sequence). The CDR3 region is CAWSPKPVYEQYV. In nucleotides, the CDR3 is TGTGCCTGGAGTCCTAAACCGGTCTACGAGCAGTACGTC.

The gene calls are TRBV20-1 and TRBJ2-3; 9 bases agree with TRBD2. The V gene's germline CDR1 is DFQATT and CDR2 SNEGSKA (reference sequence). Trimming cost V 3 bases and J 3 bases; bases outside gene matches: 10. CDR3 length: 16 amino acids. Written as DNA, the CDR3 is TGCAGTGCTAGTCTCACAGGGCTAGCGGGAACAGATACGCAGTATTTT. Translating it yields CSASLTGLAGTDTQYF.

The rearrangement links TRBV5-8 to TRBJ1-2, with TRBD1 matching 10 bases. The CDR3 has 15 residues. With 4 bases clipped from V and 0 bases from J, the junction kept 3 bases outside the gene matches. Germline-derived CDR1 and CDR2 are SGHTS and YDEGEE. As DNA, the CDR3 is TGTGCCAGCAGCCACGACAGGGGGCCTAACTATGGCTACACCTTC. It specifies CASSHDRGPNYGYTF.

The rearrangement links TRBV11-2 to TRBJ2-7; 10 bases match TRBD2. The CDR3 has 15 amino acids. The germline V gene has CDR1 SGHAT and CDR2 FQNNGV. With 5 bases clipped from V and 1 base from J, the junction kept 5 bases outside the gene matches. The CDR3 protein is CASSPLAGASYEQYV. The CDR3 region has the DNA TGTGCCAGCAGCCCTCTAGCGGGAGCTTCCTACGAGCAGTACGTC.

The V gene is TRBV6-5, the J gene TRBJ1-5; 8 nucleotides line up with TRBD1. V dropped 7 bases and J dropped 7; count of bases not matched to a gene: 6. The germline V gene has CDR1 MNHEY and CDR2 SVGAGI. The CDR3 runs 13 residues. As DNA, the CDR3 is TGTGCCAGCACCCTACAGGGGGGGCAGCCCCAGCATTTT. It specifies CASTLQGGQPQHF.

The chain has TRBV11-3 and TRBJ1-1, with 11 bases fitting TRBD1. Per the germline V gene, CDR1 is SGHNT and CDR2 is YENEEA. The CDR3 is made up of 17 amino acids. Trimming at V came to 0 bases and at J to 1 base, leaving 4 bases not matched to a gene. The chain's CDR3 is CASSLDAGTGGNTEAFF. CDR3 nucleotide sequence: TGTGCCAGCAGCTTAGATGCCGGGACAGGGGGGAACACTGAAGCTTTCTTT.

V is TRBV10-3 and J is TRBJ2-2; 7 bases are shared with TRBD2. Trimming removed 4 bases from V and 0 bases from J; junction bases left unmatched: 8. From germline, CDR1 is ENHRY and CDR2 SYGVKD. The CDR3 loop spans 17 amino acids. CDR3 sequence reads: CAISASSGNANTGELFF. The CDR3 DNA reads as TGTGCCATCAGTGCCTCTAGCGGAAATGCGAACACCGGGGAGCTGTTTTTT.

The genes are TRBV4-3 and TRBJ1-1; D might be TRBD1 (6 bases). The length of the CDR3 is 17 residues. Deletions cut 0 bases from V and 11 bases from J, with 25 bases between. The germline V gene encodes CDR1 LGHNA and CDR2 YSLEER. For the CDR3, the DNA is TGCGCCAGCAGCCAAGATGGATTCGGAGGGAGGGGGAGGGGGGCTTTCTTT. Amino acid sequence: CASSQDGFGGRGRGAFF.

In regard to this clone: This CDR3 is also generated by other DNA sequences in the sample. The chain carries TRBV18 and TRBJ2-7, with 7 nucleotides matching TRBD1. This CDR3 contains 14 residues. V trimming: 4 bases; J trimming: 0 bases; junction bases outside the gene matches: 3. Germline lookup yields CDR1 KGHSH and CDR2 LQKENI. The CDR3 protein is CASSRGTDSYEQYV. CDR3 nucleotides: TGTGCCAGCTCACGAGGGACAGACTCCTACGAGCAGTACGTC.

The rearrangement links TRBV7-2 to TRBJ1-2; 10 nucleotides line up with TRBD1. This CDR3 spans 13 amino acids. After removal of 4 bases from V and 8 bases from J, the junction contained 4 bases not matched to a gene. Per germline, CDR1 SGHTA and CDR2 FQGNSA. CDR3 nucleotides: TGTGCCAGCAGCTCGAGGACAGGGGGGGGCTACACCTTC. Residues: CASSSRTGGGYTF.

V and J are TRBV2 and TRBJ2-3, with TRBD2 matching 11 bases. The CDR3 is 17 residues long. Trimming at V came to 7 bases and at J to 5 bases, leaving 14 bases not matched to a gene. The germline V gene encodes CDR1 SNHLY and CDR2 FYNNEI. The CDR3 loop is CASIRDRASGRRDTQYF. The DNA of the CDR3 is TGTGCCAGCATTCGGGATAGGGCTAGCGGGAGGAGAGATACGCAGTATTTT.

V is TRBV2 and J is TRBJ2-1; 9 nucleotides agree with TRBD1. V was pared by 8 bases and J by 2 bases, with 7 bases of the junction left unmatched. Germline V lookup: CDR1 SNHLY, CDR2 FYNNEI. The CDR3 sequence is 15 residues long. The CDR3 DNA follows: TGTGCCAGCTCCGTGGGACAGGGAACCTACAATGAGCAGTTCTTC. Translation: CASSVGQGTYNEQFF.

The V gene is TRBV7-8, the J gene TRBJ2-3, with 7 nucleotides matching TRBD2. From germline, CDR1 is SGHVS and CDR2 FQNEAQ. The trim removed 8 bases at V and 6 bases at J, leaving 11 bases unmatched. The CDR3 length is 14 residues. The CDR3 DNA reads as TGTGCCAGCGGGTCGCGAGCGGGGCTTGATACGCAGTATTTT. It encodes CASGSRAGLDTQYF. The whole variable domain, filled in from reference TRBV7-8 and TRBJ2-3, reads GAGVSQSPRYKVAKRGQDVALRCDPISGHVSLFWYQQALGQGPEFLTYFQNEAQLDKSGLPSDRFFAERPEGSVSTLKIQRTQQEDSAVYLCASGSRAGLDTQYFGPGTRLTVL.

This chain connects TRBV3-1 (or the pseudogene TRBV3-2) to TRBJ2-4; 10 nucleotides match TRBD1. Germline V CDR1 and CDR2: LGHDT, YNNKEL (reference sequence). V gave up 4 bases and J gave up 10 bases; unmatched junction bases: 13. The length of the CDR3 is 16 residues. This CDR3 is CASSPQVGTGAQIQYF. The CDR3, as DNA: TGTGCCAGCAGCCCACAAGTGGGGACAGGGGCCCAAATTCAGTACTTC.

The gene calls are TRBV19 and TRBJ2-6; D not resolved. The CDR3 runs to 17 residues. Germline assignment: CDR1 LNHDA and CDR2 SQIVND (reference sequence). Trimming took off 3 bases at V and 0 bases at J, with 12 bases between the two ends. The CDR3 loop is CASSILGLPSGANVLTF. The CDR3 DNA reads TGTGCCAGTAGTATCCTTGGGCTGCCCTCTGGGGCCAACGTCCTGACTTTC.

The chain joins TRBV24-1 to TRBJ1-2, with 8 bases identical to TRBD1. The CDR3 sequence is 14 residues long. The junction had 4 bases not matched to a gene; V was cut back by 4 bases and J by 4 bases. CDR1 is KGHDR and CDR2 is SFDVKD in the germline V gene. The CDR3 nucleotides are TGTGCCACCAGTGAAGGACAGGGCTTCTATGGCTACACCTTC. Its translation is CATSEGQGFYGYTF.

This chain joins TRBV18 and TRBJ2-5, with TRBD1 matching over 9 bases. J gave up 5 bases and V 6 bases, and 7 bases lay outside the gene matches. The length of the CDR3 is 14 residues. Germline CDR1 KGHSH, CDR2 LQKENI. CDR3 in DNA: TGTGCCAGCTCTAGGACAGGGGTTTGGGAGACCCAGTACTTC. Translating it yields CASSRTGVWETQYF.

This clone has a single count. The CDR3 loop reads CASSTIRRREDAPLHF. DNA for the CDR3: TGTGCCAGCAGCACCATCCGCCGCAGGGAAGATGCACCCCTCCACTTT. The V and J genes are TRBV7-2 and TRBJ1-6; D might be TRBD1 (5 bases). CDR3 size: 16 residues. Germline V lookup: CDR1 SGHTA, CDR2 FQGNSA. Deletions cut 5 bases from V and 11 bases from J, with 22 bases between.

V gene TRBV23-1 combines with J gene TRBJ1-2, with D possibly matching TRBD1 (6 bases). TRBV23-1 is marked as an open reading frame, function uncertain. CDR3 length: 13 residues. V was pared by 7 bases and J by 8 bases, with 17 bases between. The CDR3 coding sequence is TGCGCCAGCACGGAACAGGGAATGTGCGGCTACACCTTC. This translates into CASTEQGMCGYTF.

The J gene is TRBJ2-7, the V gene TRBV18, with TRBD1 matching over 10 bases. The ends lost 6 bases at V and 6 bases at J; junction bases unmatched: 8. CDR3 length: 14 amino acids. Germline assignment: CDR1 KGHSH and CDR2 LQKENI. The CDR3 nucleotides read TGTGCCAGCTCTACGACAGGGGGCGAAGGCGAGCAGTACGTC. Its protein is CASSTTGGEGEQYV.

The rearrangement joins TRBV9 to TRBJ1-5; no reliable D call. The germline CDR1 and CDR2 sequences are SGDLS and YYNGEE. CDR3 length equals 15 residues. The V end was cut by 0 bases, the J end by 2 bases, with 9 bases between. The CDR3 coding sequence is TGTGCCAGCAGCGTAGACCCGGGTGGCAATCAGCCCCAGCATTTT. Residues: CASSVDPGGNQPQHF.

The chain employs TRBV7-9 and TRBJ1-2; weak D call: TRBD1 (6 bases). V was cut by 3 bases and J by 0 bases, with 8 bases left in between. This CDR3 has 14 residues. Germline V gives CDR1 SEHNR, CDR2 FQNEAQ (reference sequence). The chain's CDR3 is CASSFRDTNYGYTF. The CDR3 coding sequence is TGTGCCAGCAGCTTTCGGGACACTAACTATGGCTACACCTTC.